The 24 T cell receptor beta chains presented below share a single source sample, sequenced in a study of T cell repertoires in cytomegalovirus infection. TCRdb itself ran the reads through MiXCR, one entry per CDR3 protein. The sample comprises some 130,000 distinct CDR3 sequences, roughly 25% of which are singletons, and 34% rests with the top ten. These receptors' targets are unknown. The specimen was PBMCs, sequenced either directly or after in vitro stimulation (not recorded which). Receptors originate from a human donor in good health (CMV status not recorded). Some clones in this sample may be carry-over from other donors' samples.

This clonotype was seen many times. The chain couples TRBV6-5 to TRBJ1-5; TRBD1 might be the D (6 bases). V was pared by 0 bases and J by 7 bases, with 25 bases between. Per the germline V gene, CDR1 is MNHEY and CDR2 is SVGAGI. The length of the CDR3 is 19 residues. The CDR3 loop is CASSYSRHLTHRERQPQHF. The CDR3 coding sequence is TGTGCCAGCAGTTACTCGCGACACCTCACACACAGGGAGAGGCAGCCCCAGCATTTT.

The rearrangement joins TRBV7-6 to TRBJ2-1; possible D gene TRBD2, 6 bases. With 5 bases removed from V and 6 bases from J, the gap between germline ends came to 14 bases. The V gene's germline CDR1 is SGHVS and CDR2 FNYEAQ. CDR3 length: 14 amino acids. CDR3 in DNA: TGTGCCAGCAGCCCCCTCGGGACTGTCAATGAGCAGTTCTTC. Its protein is CASSPLGTVNEQFF.

The chain combines TRBV6-2 or TRBV6-3 with TRBJ2-4; 9 bases line up with TRBD2. The CDR3 has 14 residues. V lost 4 bases and J lost 4; bases outside the gene matches: 2. Germline V gene sequence: CDR1 MNHEY, CDR2 SVGEGT. CDR3 sequence reads: CASSLSGRKNIQYF. The CDR3 DNA follows: TGTGCCAGCAGTTTAAGCGGGAGGAAAAACATTCAGTACTTC.

J is TRBJ2-3 and V is TRBV10-3; 11 nucleotides agree with TRBD2. Germline V gene data show CDR1 as ENHRY and CDR2 as SYGVKD. The CDR3 covers 15 residues. V shed 7 bases, J shed 0 bases, and the junction held 3 bases outside the gene matches. As DNA, the CDR3 is TGTGCCATCACCGGACTAGCGGGTAGCACAGATACGCAGTATTTT. Translation gives CAITGLAGSTDTQYF.

In its sample, this clonotype was seen a few times. This chain joins TRBV20-1 and TRBJ1-2; no firm D call. From germline, CDR1 is DFQATT and CDR2 SNEGSKA (reference sequence). Deletions cut 6 bases from V and 3 bases from J, with 11 bases between. This CDR3 region has 12 residues. The CDR3 here is CSARGTHYGYTF. The DNA of the CDR3 is TGCAGTGCCCGAGGCACACACTATGGCTACACCTTC.

The V call is TRBV19, the J call TRBJ2-7; D gene ambiguous. V lost 4 bases, J lost 6 bases, and 10 bases lay in between. This CDR3 has 12 amino acids. The germline gives CDR1 LNHDA, CDR2 SQIVND (reference sequence). This CDR3 is CASSTHLGEQYV. Written as DNA, the CDR3 is TGTGCCAGTAGTACCCATTTGGGCGAGCAGTACGTC.

This clonotype was observed a handful of times. V is TRBV29-1 and J is TRBJ2-2, with D unresolved. V gave up 1 base and J gave up 8 bases, with 11 bases separating them. Germline CDR1 and CDR2: SQVTM and ANQGSEA. The CDR3 runs to 13 residues. The CDR3 DNA reads as TGCAGCGTTGAAGGGCAAGAAGGGGGGGAGCTGTTTTTT. Translated: CSVEGQEGGELFF.

The chain carries TRBV4-3 and TRBJ2-3, with D tentatively TRBD1 (6 bases). The CDR3 extends over 16 amino acids. V was cut by 1 base and J by 4 bases, with 15 bases left in between. From germline, CDR1 is LGHNA and CDR2 YSLEER. The CDR3 coding sequence is TGCGCCAGCAGCCAAGGGACAGCGCTCATTTCAGATACGCAGTATTTT. Amino acid sequence: CASSQGTALISDTQYF.

This clonotype was detected a few times. The chain has TRBV7-6 and TRBJ1-2, with D possibly matching TRBD1 (6 bases). V lost 10 bases, J lost 6 bases, and 15 bases lay in between. The CDR3 length is 12 residues. Germline V gene sequence: CDR1 SGHVS, CDR2 FNYEAQ. The CDR3 reads CATGGGGDGYTF. In nucleotides, the CDR3 is TGTGCCACCGGCGGGGGCGGGGATGGCTACACCTTC.

In this sample, this clonotype turned up a few times. The chain couples TRBV7-9 to TRBJ1-2, with D hard to call. Per the germline V gene, CDR1 is SEHNR and CDR2 is FQNEAQ (reference sequence). The CDR3 contains 12 residues. V was clipped by 5 bases and J by 6 bases, with 10 bases between them. The CDR3 nucleotides read TGTGCCAGCAGCCCCGACGGTGATGGCTACACCTTC. This translates into CASSPDGDGYTF.

This clonotype was counted ten times or more. V usage is TRBV7-2 and J usage is TRBJ2-5, with D perhaps TRBD2 (5 bases). CDR1 and CDR2 (germline): SGHTA, FQGNSA. The CDR3 runs 15 residues. V lost 4 bases and J 2 bases, leaving 14 bases between the germline ends. The CDR3 DNA is TGTGCCAGCAGCTCCCGTCGGGGAGATCAAGAGACCCAGTACTTC. Protein: CASSSRRGDQETQYF.

This clonotype came up a few times. V usage is TRBV19 and J usage is TRBJ2-7; D not resolved. The CDR3 length is 15 residues. Germline V CDR1 and CDR2: LNHDA, SQIVND (reference sequence). V was clipped by 6 bases and J by 1 base, with 16 bases between them. CDR3 sequence (DNA): TGTGCCAGTAGCCCCGGCTCACTCCTATCCTACGAGCAGTACTTC. Translating gives CASSPGSLLSYEQYF.

This clonotype was recorded a few times. The rearrangement links TRBV7-9 to TRBJ2-1; 12 bases align to TRBD2. The CDR3 runs 17 residues. Germline loops: CDR1 SEHNR, CDR2 FQNEAQ (reference sequence). V was pared by 5 bases and J by 8 bases, with 13 bases of the junction left unmatched. As DNA, the CDR3 is TGTGCCAGCAGCCAAACCACGACTAGCGGGAGTGGCCATGAGCAGTTCTTC. Residues: CASSQTTTSGSGHEQFF.

This clonotype was observed a few times. This chain uses TRBV7-6 with TRBJ2-1; D gene uncertain. Germline V CDR1 and CDR2: SGHVS, FNYEAQ. V was clipped by 5 bases and J by 8 bases, with 13 bases between them. This CDR3 has 13 residues. CDR3 loop: CASSNRPRDEQFF. In DNA, the CDR3 is TGTGCCAGCAGCAACCGACCTCGGGATGAGCAGTTCTTC.

V gene TRBV28 combines with J gene TRBJ2-7, with unresolved D. The germline V gene has CDR1 MDHEN and CDR2 SYDVKM. This CDR3 is built from 12 residues. V lost 3 bases and J lost 4, with 7 bases in between. DNA of the CDR3: TGTGCCAGCAGTTTTCTAGGGTACGAGCAGTACGTC. Its protein is CASSFLGYEQYV.

In this sample, this clonotype turned up a few times. The chain couples TRBV7-2 to TRBJ1-6; TRBD1 aligns across 7 bases. Germline V lookup: CDR1 SGHTA, CDR2 FQGNSA. The CDR3 covers 14 residues. The trim removed 5 bases at V and 7 bases at J, leaving 5 bases unmatched. CDR3 amino acids: CASSVQDRNSPLHF. As DNA, the CDR3 is TGTGCCAGCAGCGTTCAGGACAGGAATTCACCCCTCCACTTT.

V is TRBV6-2 or TRBV6-3 and J is TRBJ2-3; 11 nucleotides align to TRBD2. The CDR3 loop spans 15 amino acids. In germline, CDR1 is MNHEY, CDR2 SVGEGT. J lost 3 bases, V lost 6 bases, and 5 bases had no gene match. The CDR3 spells CASRRTSGPTDTQYF. CDR3 DNA sequence: TGTGCCAGCAGGCGGACTAGCGGGCCGACAGATACGCAGTATTTT.

This clonotype was observed a handful of times. The genes are TRBV7-6 and TRBJ2-1, with D possibly TRBD1 on 6 matching bases. Germline V lookup: CDR1 SGHVS, CDR2 FNYEAQ. The CDR3 loop spans 15 amino acids. Trimming took 3 bases from V and 0 from J, leaving 9 bases between them. The CDR3 loop reads CASSFQGYSYNEQFF. For the CDR3, the DNA is TGTGCCAGCAGCTTTCAGGGGTACTCCTACAATGAGCAGTTCTTC.

This clonotype was seen at least ten times. The rearrangement links TRBV7-2 to TRBJ2-1; possible D gene TRBD2, 6 bases. V was cut by 6 bases and J by 7 bases, with 19 bases left in between. Germline V lookup: CDR1 SGHTA, CDR2 FQGNSA. CDR3 length equals 15 residues. The CDR3 sequence is CASRFLGSSGNEQFF. The CDR3 bases are TGTGCCAGCAGGTTTCTCGGGAGTTCGGGGAATGAGCAGTTCTTC.

Ten or more counts support this clonotype. The rearrangement links TRBV7-2 to TRBJ2-3, with 10 nucleotides matching TRBD2. Germline V gene sequence: CDR1 SGHTA, CDR2 FQGNSA. With 4 bases clipped from V and 5 bases from J, the junction kept 3 bases outside the gene matches. The CDR3 runs 14 residues. This CDR3 reads CASSSWTSGDTQYF. The CDR3 DNA reads as TGTGCCAGCAGCTCATGGACTAGCGGAGATACGCAGTATTTT.

This clonotype was counted a few times. The V and J genes are TRBV11-2 and TRBJ2-3; D remains ambiguous. CDR1 is SGHAT and CDR2 is FQNNGV in the germline V gene. V dropped 2 bases and J dropped 4 bases, with 10 bases sitting between them. The CDR3 runs to 14 residues. The CDR3 DNA reads TGTGCCAGCAGCTTACGTAACCGCCCAGATACGCAGTATTTT. This encodes CASSLRNRPDTQYF. The whole variable domain, filled in from reference TRBV11-2 and TRBJ2-3, reads EAGVAQSPRYKIIEKRQSVAFWCNPISGHATLYWYQQILGQGPKLLIQFQNNGVVDDSQLPKDRFSAERLKGVDSTLKIQPAKLEDSAVYLCASSLRNRPDTQYFGPGTRLTVL.

This clonotype has a handful of counts. V gene TRBV2 combines with J gene TRBJ2-5; unclear D gene. CDR1 is SNHLY and CDR2 is FYNNEI in the germline V gene. The CDR3 spans 13 residues. Trimming left V 4 bases short and J 5 bases short, with 11 bases between. The CDR3 DNA reads TGTGCCAGCAGTGGCTCTGGGTTGGAGACCCAGTACTTC. Protein: CASSGSGLETQYF.

This clonotype was seen a handful of times. The chain couples TRBV7-9 to TRBJ2-5; D might be TRBD1 (6 bases). CDR1 SEHNR and CDR2 FQNEAQ come from the germline V gene (reference sequence). V lost 5 bases to trimming and J lost 5 bases, with 12 bases between them. The CDR3 is 13 residues long. The CDR3 here is CASSPLQGETQYF. CDR3 DNA: TGTGCCAGCAGCCCCCTTCAGGGGGAGACCCAGTACTTC.

This clonotype has a handful of counts. The chain has TRBV6-5 and TRBJ2-1, with a possible D match to TRBD2 (5 bases). The germline V gene has CDR1 MNHEY and CDR2 SVGAGI. The ends were cut back, 7 bases at V and 2 bases at J, with 9 bases in the middle. The CDR3 runs to 13 residues. The DNA of the CDR3 is TGTGCCAGCACGGGGTATGCCTACAATGAGCAGTTCTTC. Protein: CASTGYAYNEQFF.